This T cell receptor (beta chain) was profiled in a study of blood T cell repertoires in COVID-19. Study-level background: Italy, Spain and the United States were the sources of the convalescent and acute COVID-19 samples. T cells, B-cell-depleted T cells, or PBMCs supplied cDNA or gDNA.

CDR1 SEHNR and CDR2 FQNEAQ come from the germline V gene (reference sequence). V was shortened by 2 bases and J by 6 bases, with 11 bases between the two germline ends. The CDR3 contains 13 residues. This clone was counted once. As handled by the study authors: Nucleated cell number was recorded as an estimate derived from reference gene primer amplification. TCRdb's copy holds only in-frame clones and misses some; the assay was immunoSEQ multiplex PCR. V and J calls and clone size are copied from that table; D and trimming were computed from the DNA. This table has approximately 250,000 clones, over 65% appearing once.

This clonotype originated in a man aged 60-69 years who had recovered from COVID-19. Sequencing was carried out using peripheral blood. The chain recombines TRBV7-9 with TRBJ2-7; D not resolved. In nucleotides, the CDR3 is TGTGCCAGCAGCTTATCCGCGGCGTCCGAGCAGTACTTC. Its protein is CASSLSAASEQYF.